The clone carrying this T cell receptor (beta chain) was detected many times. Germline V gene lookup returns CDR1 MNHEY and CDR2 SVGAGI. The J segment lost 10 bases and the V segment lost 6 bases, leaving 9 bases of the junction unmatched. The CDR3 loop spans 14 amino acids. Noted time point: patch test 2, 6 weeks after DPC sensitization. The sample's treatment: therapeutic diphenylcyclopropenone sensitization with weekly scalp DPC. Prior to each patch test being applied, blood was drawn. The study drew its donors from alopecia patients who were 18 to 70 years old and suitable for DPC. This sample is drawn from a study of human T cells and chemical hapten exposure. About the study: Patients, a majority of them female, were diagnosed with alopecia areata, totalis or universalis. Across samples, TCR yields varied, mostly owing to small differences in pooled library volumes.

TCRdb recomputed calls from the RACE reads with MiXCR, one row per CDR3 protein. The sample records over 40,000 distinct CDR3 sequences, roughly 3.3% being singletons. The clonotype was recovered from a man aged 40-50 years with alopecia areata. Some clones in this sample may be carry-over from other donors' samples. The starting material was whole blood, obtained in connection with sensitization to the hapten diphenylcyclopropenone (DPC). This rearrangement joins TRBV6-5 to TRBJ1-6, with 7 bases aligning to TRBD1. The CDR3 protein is CASSPTGIGSPLHF. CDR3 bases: TGTGCCAGCAGCCCGACAGGGATTGGGTCACCCCTCCACTTT.